The T cell receptor (beta chain) described here comes from a study of vaccination and CD4 T cells after COVID-19. In the study overall: The authors used overlapping spike peptides from SARS-CoV-2, HCoV-NL63, HCoV-OC43 and HCoV-229E to stimulate cells. Cultures that served as controls received a CEFX pool, an HIV-1 Nef pool, or no peptide.

A note on this clonotype: The target antigen is unknown.

Noted treatment: approximately 11-day PBMC culture with coronavirus spike peptide pools or control peptides (ViraFEST assay). US Alpha, Beta and Delta variants postdated the positive PCR dates, which ran from March to December 2020. Germline V gene lookup returns CDR1 GTSNPN and CDR2 SVGIG (reference sequence). The CDR3 covers 13 residues. The V end lost 4 bases, the J end lost 1 base, and 10 bases lay between the germline ends. The Oncomine TCR Beta short-read assay was applied to DNA of cultured CD4+ T cells. MiXCR, applied by TCRdb to the PCR reads, yields one record per CDR3 protein. The data contain more than 20,000 distinct CDR3 sequences, approximately 61% of them singletons.

J is TRBJ1-1 and V is TRBV30, with D possibly TRBD1 on 5 matching bases. This sequence was found in a human donor who had recovered from COVID-19. Sequencing was performed on CD4+ T cells from blood, cultured in vitro. The CDR3 region is CAWKRDRNTEAFF. CDR3 DNA sequence: TGTGCCTGGAAAAGGGACCGGAACACTGAAGCTTTCTTT. Looking up the rest from reference TRBV30 and TRBJ1-1 gives the full variable domain: SQTIHQWPATLVQPVGSPLSLECTVEGTSNPNLYWYRQAAGRGLQLLFYSVGIGQISSEVPQNLSASRPQDRQFILSSKKLLLSDSGFYLCAWKRDRNTEAFFGQGTRLTVV.